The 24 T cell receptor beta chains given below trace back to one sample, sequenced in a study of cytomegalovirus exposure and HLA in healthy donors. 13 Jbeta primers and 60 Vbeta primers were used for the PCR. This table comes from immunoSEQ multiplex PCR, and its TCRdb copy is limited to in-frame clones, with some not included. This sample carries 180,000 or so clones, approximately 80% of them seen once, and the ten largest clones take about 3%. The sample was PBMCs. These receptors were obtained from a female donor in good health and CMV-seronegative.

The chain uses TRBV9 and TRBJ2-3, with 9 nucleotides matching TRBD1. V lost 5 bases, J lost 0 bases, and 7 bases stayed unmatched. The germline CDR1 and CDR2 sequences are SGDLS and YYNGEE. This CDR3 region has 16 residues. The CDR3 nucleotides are TGTGCCAGCAGTGCCGGGACAGGGCTCAGCACAGATACGCAGTATTTT. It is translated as CASSAGTGLSTDTQYF.

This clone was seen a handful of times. The CDR3 spells CASRGPGGLAGVSDTQYF. CDR3 nucleotides: TGTGCCAGCAGAGGACCCGGTGGACTAGCGGGAGTTTCAGATACGCAGTATTTT. This chain uses TRBV28 with TRBJ2-3; 13 bases are shared with TRBD2. The CDR3 length is 18 residues. V gave up 6 bases and J gave up 4 bases; unmatched junction bases: 13. The V gene's germline CDR1 is MDHEN and CDR2 SYDVKM.

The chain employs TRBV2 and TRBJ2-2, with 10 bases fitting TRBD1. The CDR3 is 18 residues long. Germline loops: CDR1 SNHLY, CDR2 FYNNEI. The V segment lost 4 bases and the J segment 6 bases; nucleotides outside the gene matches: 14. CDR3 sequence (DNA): TGTGCCAGCAGTGGTCTAGGGGGACAGGGGTTTCGTTCCGGGGAGCTGTTTTTT. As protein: CASSGLGGQGFRSGELFF.

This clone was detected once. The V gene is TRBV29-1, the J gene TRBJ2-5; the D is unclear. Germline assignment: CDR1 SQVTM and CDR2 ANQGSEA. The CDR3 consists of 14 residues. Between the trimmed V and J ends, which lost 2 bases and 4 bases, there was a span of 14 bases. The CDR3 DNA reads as TGCAGCGTTGAATTGATAAACGGTGGAGAGACCCAGTACTTC. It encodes CSVELINGGETQYF.

The CDR3 DNA follows: TGTGCCAGCAGGGGCGGGAGTGTTGAAAAACTGTTTTTT. It codes for CASRGGSVEKLFF. This chain connects TRBV28 to TRBJ1-4, with D unresolved. Germline V gives CDR1 MDHEN, CDR2 SYDVKM. The CDR3 consists of 13 residues. V was cut by 6 bases and J by 7 bases, with 12 bases left in between.

CDR3 bases: TGTGCCAGCAGTTACTCCGGCGGGGGGGAGTTCTTC. The encoded protein is CASSYSGGGEFF. The chain employs TRBV6-5 and TRBJ2-1; TRBD2 aligns across 9 bases. V gave up 0 bases and J gave up 14 bases; unmatched junction bases: 2. Germline CDR1 and CDR2: MNHEY and SVGAGI. This CDR3 region has 12 residues.

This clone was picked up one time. As DNA, the CDR3 is TGTGCCAGCAGCTTAGGGGGCCCCCAGGGAGGGGATCAGCCCCAGCATTTT. Translated: CASSLGGPQGGDQPQHF. The rearrangement joins TRBV7-8 to TRBJ1-5, with D maybe TRBD1 (5 bases). Looked up from germline, CDR1 is SGHVS and CDR2 is FQNEAQ. This CDR3 comprises 17 residues. Trimming left V 1 base short and J 5 bases short, with 18 bases between.

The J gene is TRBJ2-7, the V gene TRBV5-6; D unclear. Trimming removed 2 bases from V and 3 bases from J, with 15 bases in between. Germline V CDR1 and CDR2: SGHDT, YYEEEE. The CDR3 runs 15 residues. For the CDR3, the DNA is TGTGCCAGCAGCTTAGATGGTAGAGTTAACTACGAGCAGTACTTC. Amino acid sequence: CASSLDGRVNYEQYF.

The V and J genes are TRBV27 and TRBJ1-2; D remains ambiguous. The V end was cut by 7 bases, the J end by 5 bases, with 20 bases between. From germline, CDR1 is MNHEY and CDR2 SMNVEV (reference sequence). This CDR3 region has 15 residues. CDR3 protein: CASTPLFRGRYGYTF. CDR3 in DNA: TGTGCCAGCACCCCTCTATTTAGAGGCCGGTATGGCTACACCTTC.

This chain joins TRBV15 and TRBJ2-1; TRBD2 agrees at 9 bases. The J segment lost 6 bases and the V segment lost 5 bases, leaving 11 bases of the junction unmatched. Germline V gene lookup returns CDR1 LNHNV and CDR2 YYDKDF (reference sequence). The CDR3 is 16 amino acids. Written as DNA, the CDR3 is TGTGCCACCAGCCCTGGGGGGCTAGCGGGATCCAATGAGCAGTTCTTC. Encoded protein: CATSPGGLAGSNEQFF.

The CDR3 reads CASSQGAAGSFNEQFF. CDR3 bases: TGTGCCAGCAGCCAAGGCGCAGCGGGAAGTTTCAATGAGCAGTTCTTC. This chain joins TRBV4-2 and TRBJ2-1; 7 nucleotides agree with TRBD2. Germline CDR1 and CDR2: LGHNA and YNFKEQ. The length of the CDR3 is 16 residues. Trimming removed 1 base from V and 6 bases from J; junction bases left unmatched: 9.

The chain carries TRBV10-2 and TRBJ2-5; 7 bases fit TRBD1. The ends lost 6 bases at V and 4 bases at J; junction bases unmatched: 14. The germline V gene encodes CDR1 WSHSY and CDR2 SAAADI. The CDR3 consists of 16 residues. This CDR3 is CASSTNRGLTGETQYF. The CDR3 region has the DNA TGCGCCAGCAGCACTAACAGGGGTTTAACAGGAGAGACCCAGTACTTC.

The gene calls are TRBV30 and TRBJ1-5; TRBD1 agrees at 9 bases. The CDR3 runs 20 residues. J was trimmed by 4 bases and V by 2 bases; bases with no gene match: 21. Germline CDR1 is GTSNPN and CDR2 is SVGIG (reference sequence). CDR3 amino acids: CAWSRNRDREPSAGNQPQHF. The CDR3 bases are TGTGCCTGGAGTCGAAACCGGGACAGGGAGCCCTCCGCGGGTAATCAGCCCCAGCATTTT.

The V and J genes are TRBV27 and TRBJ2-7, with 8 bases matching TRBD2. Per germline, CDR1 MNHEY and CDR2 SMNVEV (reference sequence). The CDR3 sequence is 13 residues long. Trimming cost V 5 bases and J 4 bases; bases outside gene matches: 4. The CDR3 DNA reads TGTGCCAGCAGTCGACCGGGGGGGTACGAGCAGTACTTC. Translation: CASSRPGGYEQYF.

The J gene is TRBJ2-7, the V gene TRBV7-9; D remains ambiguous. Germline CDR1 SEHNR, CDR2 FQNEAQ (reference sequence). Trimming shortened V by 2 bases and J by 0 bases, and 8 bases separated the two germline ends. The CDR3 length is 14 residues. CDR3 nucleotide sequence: TGTGCCAGCAGCTTACAACAGAGCTCCTACGAGCAGTACTTC. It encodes CASSLQQSSYEQYF.

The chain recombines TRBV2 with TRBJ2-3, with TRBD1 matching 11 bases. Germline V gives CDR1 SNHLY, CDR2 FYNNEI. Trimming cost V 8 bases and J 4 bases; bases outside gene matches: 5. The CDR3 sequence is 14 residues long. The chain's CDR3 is CASAMGQGADTQYF. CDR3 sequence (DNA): TGTGCCAGCGCTATGGGACAGGGGGCAGATACGCAGTATTTT. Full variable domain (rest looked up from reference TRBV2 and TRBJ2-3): EPEVTQTPSHQVTQMGQEVILRCVPISNHLYFYWYRQILGQKVEFLVSFYNNEISEKSEIFDDQFSVERPDGSNFTLKIRSTKLEDSAMYFCASAMGQGADTQYFGPGTRLTVL.

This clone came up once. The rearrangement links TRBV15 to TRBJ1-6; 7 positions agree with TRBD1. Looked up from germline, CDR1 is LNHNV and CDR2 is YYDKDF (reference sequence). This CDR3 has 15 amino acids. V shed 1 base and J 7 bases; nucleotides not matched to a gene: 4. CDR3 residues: CATSRGQGLNSPLHF. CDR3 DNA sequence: TGTGCCACCAGCAGAGGACAGGGTTTGAATTCACCCCTCCACTTT.

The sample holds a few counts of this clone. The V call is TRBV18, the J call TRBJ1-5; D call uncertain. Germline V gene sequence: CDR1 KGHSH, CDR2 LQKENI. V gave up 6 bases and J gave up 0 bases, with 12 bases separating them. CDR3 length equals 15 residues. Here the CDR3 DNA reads TGTGCCAGCTCCCCCGGGGAGGCTAGCAATCAGCCCCAGCATTTT. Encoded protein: CASSPGEASNQPQHF.

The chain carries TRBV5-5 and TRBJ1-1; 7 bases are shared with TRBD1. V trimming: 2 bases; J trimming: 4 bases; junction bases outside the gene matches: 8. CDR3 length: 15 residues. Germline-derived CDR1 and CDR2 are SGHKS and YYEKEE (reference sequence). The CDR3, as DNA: TGTGCCAGCAGCTTATCGACAGGGTGGAGCACTGAAGCTTTCTTT. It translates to CASSLSTGWSTEAFF.

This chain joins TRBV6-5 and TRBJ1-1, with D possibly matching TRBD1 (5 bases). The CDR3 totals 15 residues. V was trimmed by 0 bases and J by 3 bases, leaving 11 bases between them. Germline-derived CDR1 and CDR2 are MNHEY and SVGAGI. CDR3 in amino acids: CASSYSGGTYTEAFF. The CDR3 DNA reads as TGTGCCAGCAGTTACTCGGGGGGGACGTACACTGAAGCTTTCTTT.

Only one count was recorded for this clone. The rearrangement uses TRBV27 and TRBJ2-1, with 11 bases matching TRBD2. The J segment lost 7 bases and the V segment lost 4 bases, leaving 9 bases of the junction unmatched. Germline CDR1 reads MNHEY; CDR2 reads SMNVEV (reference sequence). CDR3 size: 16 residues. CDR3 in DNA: TGTGCCAGCAGTTGGGATAGCGGGAGGGCCACGAATGAGCAGTTCTTC. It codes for CASSWDSGRATNEQFF.

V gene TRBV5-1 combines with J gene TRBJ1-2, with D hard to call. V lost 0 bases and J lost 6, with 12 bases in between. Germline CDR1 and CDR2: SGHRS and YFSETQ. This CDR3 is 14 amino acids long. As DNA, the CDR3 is TGCGCCAGCAGCTTGGCCGGGGTGGGCGATGGCTACACCTTC. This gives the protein CASSLAGVGDGYTF. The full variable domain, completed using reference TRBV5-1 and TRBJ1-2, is KAGVTQTPRYLIKTRGQQVTLSCSPISGHRSVSWYQQTPGQGLQFLFEYFSETQRNKGNFPGRFSGRQFSNSRSEMNVSTLELGDSALYLCASSLAGVGDGYTFGSGTRLTVV.

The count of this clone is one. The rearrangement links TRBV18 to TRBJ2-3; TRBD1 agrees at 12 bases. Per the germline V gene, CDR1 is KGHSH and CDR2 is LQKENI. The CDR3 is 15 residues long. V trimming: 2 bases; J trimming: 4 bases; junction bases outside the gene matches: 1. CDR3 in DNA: TGTGCCAGCTCACCAGGGACAGGGGGCGCAGATACGCAGTATTTT. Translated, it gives CASSPGTGGADTQYF.

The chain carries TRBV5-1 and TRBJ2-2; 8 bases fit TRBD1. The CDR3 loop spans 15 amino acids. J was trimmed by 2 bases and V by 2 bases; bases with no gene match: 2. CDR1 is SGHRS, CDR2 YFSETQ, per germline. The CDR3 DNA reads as TGCGCCAGCAGCTTTGGACAGGGAAACACCGGGGAGCTGTTTTTT. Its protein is CASSFGQGNTGELFF. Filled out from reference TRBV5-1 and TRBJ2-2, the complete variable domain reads KAGVTQTPRYLIKTRGQQVTLSCSPISGHRSVSWYQQTPGQGLQFLFEYFSETQRNKGNFPGRFSGRQFSNSRSEMNVSTLELGDSALYLCASSFGQGNTGELFFGEGSRLTVL.